A single sample gave rise to the 14 T cell receptor beta chains below, sequenced in a study of cytomegalovirus exposure and HLA in healthy donors. 60 Vbeta and 13 Jbeta primers were used in PCR. Profiling relied on immunoSEQ multiplex PCR, and the TCRdb table lists in-frame clones only, not all of them. The sample lists some 130,000 clones; less than 80% were seen once. Sequencing was performed on PBMCs. The receptors derive from a middle-aged man in good health and CMV-seropositive.

V and J are TRBV7-9 and TRBJ2-3; 10 nucleotides match TRBD2. J gave up 5 bases and V 11 bases, and 16 bases lay outside the gene matches. CDR3 size: 16 residues. Germline V gene data show CDR1 as SEHNR and CDR2 as FQNEAQ (reference sequence). The CDR3 loop reads CAGQKGASGGGDTQYF. For the CDR3, the DNA is TGTGCCGGACAGAAGGGGGCTAGCGGGGGAGGAGATACGCAGTATTTT.

The gene calls are TRBV7-9 and TRBJ1-5; maybe TRBD1 (5 bases). The V end lost 1 base, the J end lost 5 bases, and 12 bases lay between the germline ends. The CDR3 spans 15 residues. Germline V lookup: CDR1 SEHNR, CDR2 FQNEAQ (reference sequence). CDR3 sequence: CASSLGAGTYQPQHF. The DNA for the CDR3 is TGTGCCAGCAGCTTAGGGGCAGGGACTTATCAGCCCCAGCATTTT.

This clone was seen only a few times. The chain carries TRBV27 and TRBJ1-6, with D perhaps matching TRBD1 (6 bases). CDR3 size: 15 residues. Trimming left V 4 bases short and J 0 bases short, with 7 bases between. Germline V gives CDR1 MNHEY, CDR2 SMNVEV (reference sequence). The DNA of the CDR3 is TGTGCCAGCAGTTCCAGGGGCTCCTATAATTCACCCCTCCACTTT. Encoded protein: CASSSRGSYNSPLHF.

The genes are TRBV7-9 and TRBJ1-1; the D gene is possibly TRBD1 (5 bases). Germline V CDR1 and CDR2: SEHNR, FQNEAQ (reference sequence). The CDR3 contains 13 residues. The V end was cut by 6 bases, the J end by 1 base, with 9 bases between. This CDR3 is CASRGHENTEAFF. The CDR3 DNA follows: TGTGCCAGCAGGGGGCACGAGAACACTGAAGCTTTCTTT.

The chain carries TRBV7-9 and TRBJ1-6; 7 bases are a match to TRBD1. Per germline, CDR1 SEHNR and CDR2 FQNEAQ (reference sequence). V gave up 4 bases and J gave up 6 bases; unmatched junction bases: 6. The CDR3 totals 15 residues. CDR3 nucleotides: TGTGCCAGCAGCTCCCCGGGACAGTTTAATTCACCCCTCCACTTT. Translation gives CASSSPGQFNSPLHF.

The rearrangement uses TRBV5-4 and TRBJ2-1; possible D gene TRBD1, 5 bases. Trimming cost V 2 bases and J 7 bases, with 10 bases left between them. Germline V gene data show CDR1 as SGHNT and CDR2 as YYREEE (reference sequence). The CDR3 covers 13 residues. The CDR3 DNA sequence: TGTGCCAGCAGCTTTGCCAGGGTGAATGAGCAGTTCTTC. This sequence encodes CASSFARVNEQFF.

This chain links TRBV6-5 with TRBJ1-3; D is ambiguous. Per germline, CDR1 MNHEY and CDR2 SVGAGI. The CDR3 runs 15 residues. V shed 5 bases and J shed 0 bases, with 11 bases lying between them. CDR3 sequence: CASSQRRSSGNTIYF. In DNA form, the CDR3 reads TGTGCCAGCAGTCAAAGGCGGAGCTCTGGAAACACCATATATTTT.

This chain joins TRBV6-1 and TRBJ1-1, with D perhaps matching TRBD1 (6 bases). There are 13 residues in the CDR3. V lost 5 bases to trimming and J lost 8 bases, with 15 bases between them. CDR1 and CDR2 from the germline V gene are MNHNS and SASEGT. CDR3 protein: CASSSRGGREAFF. In nucleotides, the CDR3 is TGTGCCAGCAGTAGTAGGGGGGGCAGGGAAGCTTTCTTT.

This chain joins TRBV29-1 and TRBJ1-4; 9 bases are shared with TRBD1. The CDR3 totals 13 residues. The V gene's germline CDR1 is SQVTM and CDR2 ANQGSEA. With V trimmed by 7 bases and J by 6 bases, 6 bases remained unmatched. CDR3 DNA: TGCAGCGGAAAACAGGGGGCTGATGAAAAACTGTTTTTT. This codes for CSGKQGADEKLFF.

This sequence joins TRBV7-2 and TRBJ2-7; D is possibly TRBD1 (5 bases). V was pared by 1 base and J by 3 bases, with 10 bases between. This CDR3 contains 14 residues. Germline CDR1 and CDR2: SGHTA and FQGNSA. The CDR3 loop is CASSLGDRHYEQYF. In DNA, the CDR3 is TGTGCCAGCAGCTTAGGAGACAGACACTACGAGCAGTACTTC.

CDR3 residues: CASSPAGVSYNSPLHF. The DNA for the CDR3 is TGTGCCAGCTCACCAGCGGGGGTCTCCTATAATTCACCCCTCCACTTT. The chain couples TRBV18 to TRBJ1-6, with D possibly TRBD1 on 5 matching bases. The CDR3 spans 16 residues. The V gene lost 2 bases and the J gene lost 0 bases, with 8 bases spanning the gap. CDR1 and CDR2 from the germline V gene are KGHSH and LQKENI.

The chain employs TRBV6-5 and TRBJ2-3; possible D gene TRBD2, 5 bases. The length of the CDR3 is 14 residues. The V end lost 2 bases, the J end lost 4 bases, and 10 bases lay between the germline ends. CDR1 and CDR2 from the germline V gene are MNHEY and SVGAGI. The CDR3 loop reads CASSYGRRADTQYF. DNA for the CDR3: TGTGCCAGCAGTTACGGTAGGCGGGCAGATACGCAGTATTTT.

V gene TRBV5-6 combines with J gene TRBJ2-1; 10 nucleotides align to TRBD1. This CDR3 is 14 amino acids long. The V gene's germline CDR1 is SGHDT and CDR2 YYEEEE. With 3 bases clipped from V and 6 bases from J, the junction kept 3 bases outside the gene matches. CDR3 sequence reads: CASSWDRGINEQFF. DNA of the CDR3: TGTGCCAGCAGCTGGGACAGGGGTATCAATGAGCAGTTCTTC.

CDR3 sequence (DNA): TGTGCCAGCAGTTACTCCGTGAACACTGAAGCTTTCTTT. Translated: CASSYSVNTEAFF. V gene TRBV6-5 combines with J gene TRBJ1-1; D not certain. V shed 0 bases and J shed 0 bases, with 2 bases lying between them. This CDR3 has 13 residues. Germline CDR1 reads MNHEY; CDR2 reads SVGAGI.